This T cell receptor (beta chain) was sequenced in a study of CD4 T cells in relation to SARS-CoV-2 and coronaviruses. Study at large: ViraFEST: approximately ten-day antigen culture of PBMCs, then TCR beta CDR3 sequencing.

As regards this clone: Its target is not known.

Before the COVID-19 pandemic, during about 2011-2019, CD4+ T cells were taken from unexposed donors. After about 11 days of culture, CD4+ T cells were isolated. The CDR3 is 14 residues long. Germline values: CDR1 SGHRS, CDR2 YFSETQ. V dropped 0 bases and J dropped 7 bases, with 10 bases sitting between them. Data came from immunoSEQ multiplex PCR; TCRdb stores just in-frame clones and leaves some out. The sample gives about 23,000 clones, under 80% of which show up once; more than 12% is in the top ten. The clonotype comes from a human donor in good health. The sequenced sample was CD4+ T cells from PBMCs, cultured in vitro. The rearrangement joins TRBV5-1 to TRBJ1-4, with D perhaps TRBD1 (5 bases). The chain's CDR3 is CASSLGGVSEKLFF. CDR3 coding DNA: TGCGCCAGCAGCTTGGGAGGGGTCAGTGAAAAACTGTTTTTT.